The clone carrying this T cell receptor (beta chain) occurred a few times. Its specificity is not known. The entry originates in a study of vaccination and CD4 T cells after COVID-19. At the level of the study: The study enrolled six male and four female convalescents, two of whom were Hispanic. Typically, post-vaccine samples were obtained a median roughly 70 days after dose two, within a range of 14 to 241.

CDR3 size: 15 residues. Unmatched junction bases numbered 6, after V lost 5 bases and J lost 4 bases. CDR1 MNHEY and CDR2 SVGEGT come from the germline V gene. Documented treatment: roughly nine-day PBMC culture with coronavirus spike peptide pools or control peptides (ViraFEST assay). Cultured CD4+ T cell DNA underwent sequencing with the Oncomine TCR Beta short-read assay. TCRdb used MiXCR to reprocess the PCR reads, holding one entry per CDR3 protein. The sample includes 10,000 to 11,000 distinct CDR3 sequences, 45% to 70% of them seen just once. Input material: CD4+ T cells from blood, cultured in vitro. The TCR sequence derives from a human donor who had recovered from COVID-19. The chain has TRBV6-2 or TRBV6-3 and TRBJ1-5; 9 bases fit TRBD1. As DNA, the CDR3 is TGTGCCAGCAGTCCTTGGGACAGGGTAAATCAGCCCCAGCATTTT. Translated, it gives CASSPWDRVNQPQHF.